A selection of T cell receptor beta chains follows, all from one sample in a study of blood T cell repertoires in COVID-19. Repertoires were generated with immunoSEQ multiplex PCR, while TCRdb's copy carries only in-frame clones and drops some. The data show some 390,000 clones, about 89% seen once. The material sequenced was peripheral blood. Every receptor here comes from a woman aged 55-69 years with COVID-19, enrolled during active disease. The CDR3 runs from the conserved cysteine through the conserved F or W. A D gene is named only where the DNA matches it firmly. Part of the rows lack a size; the others show once, few, many or a class for expanded clones.

cdr3_aa | cdr3_nt | d_call | clone_size | j_call | v_call
CASSLGDNRNNSPLHF | TGTGCCAGCAGCTTGGGGGACAATAGGAATAATTCACCCCTCCACTTT | NA | NA | TRBJ1-6 | TRBV5-5
CSASDVQGANVLTF | TGCAGTGCTAGTGACGTACAGGGGGCCAACGTCCTGACTTTC | NA | NA | TRBJ2-6 | TRBV20-1
CASSMGGHTEAFF | TGTGCCAGCAGCATGGGGGGGCACACTGAAGCTTTCTTT | NA | NA | TRBJ1-1 | TRBV5-6
CATSVAGAGGANVLTF | TGTGCCACCAGCGTCGCGGGGGCAGGTGGGGCCAACGTCCTGACTTTC | NA | NA | TRBJ2-6 | TRBV24-1
CASVRSGLMNTEAFF | TGTGCCAGCGTAAGATCGGGACTCATGAACACTGAAGCTTTCTTT | NA | NA | TRBJ1-1 | TRBV6-5
CASSGTGYTF | TGTGCCAGCAGCGGAACAGGCTACACCTTC | NA | once | TRBJ1-2 | TRBV9
CASSHQGGAFF | TGTGCCAGCAGTCACCAGGGGGGAGCTTTCTTT | TRBD1 | NA | TRBJ1-1 | TRBV6-5
CASSQERGPSEKLFF | TGTGCCAGCAGCCAAGAGAGGGGGCCGAGTGAAAAACTGTTTTTT | TRBD1 | NA | TRBJ1-4 | TRBV14
CASSRGQLPQYF | TGCGCCAGCAGCAGGGGACAGCTTCCCCAGTACTTC | TRBD1 | NA | TRBJ2-5 | TRBV5-1
CASSQTGDGSYEQYF | TGTGCCAGCAGTCAAACAGGGGACGGGTCCTACGAGCAGTACTTC | TRBD1 | NA | TRBJ2-7 | TRBV6-5
CASSPTQDSYGYTF | TGTGCCAGCAGCCCCACGCAGGATTCCTATGGCTACACCTTC | NA | NA | TRBJ1-2 | TRBV7-2
CASSSGLTSMNTEAFF | TGTGCCAGCTCCTCCGGACTGACTTCGATGAACACTGAAGCTTTCTTT | NA | few | TRBJ1-1 | TRBV18
CASRAVQETQYF | TGCGCCAGCAGGGCAGTACAAGAGACCCAGTACTTC | NA | NA | TRBJ2-5 | TRBV5-1
CASSADRVGWETQYF | TGTGCCAGCAGCGCGGACAGGGTCGGGTGGGAGACCCAGTACTTC | TRBD1 | once | TRBJ2-5 | TRBV9
CASSPSDRATLEAFF | TGTGCCAGCAGCCCTTCGGACAGGGCAACTTTAGAAGCTTTCTTT | TRBD1 | NA | TRBJ1-1 | TRBV3-1/TRBV3-2
CASSPPVAGLAKNIQYF | TGTGCCAGCTCACCACCGGTCGCAGGACTAGCCAAAAACATTCAGTACTTC | NA | NA | TRBJ2-4 | TRBV18
CASSPSGTANSPLHF | TGTGCCAGCAGCCCCTCCGGGACAGCAAATTCACCCCTCCACTTT | TRBD1 | NA | TRBJ1-6 | TRBV3-1/TRBV3-2
CASSSRGGSPLHF | TGCGCCAGCAGCTCCCGAGGCGGTTCACCCCTCCACTTT | NA | NA | TRBJ1-6 | TRBV5-1
CASSSWTVETGELFF | TGTGCCAGCAGCTCATGGACAGTAGAGACCGGGGAGCTGTTTTTT | NA | NA | TRBJ2-2 | TRBV7-6
CASSPMGGAGELFF | TGTGCCAGCAGCCCCATGGGGGGAGCCGGGGAGCTGTTTTTT | NA | NA | TRBJ2-2 | TRBV4-2
CASSRSGGSYNEQFF | TGTGCCAGCAGCCGTAGCGGGGGGTCGTACAATGAGCAGTTCTTC | TRBD2 | once | TRBJ2-1 | TRBV7-3
CASSLRQNSPLHF | TGCGCCAGCAGCCTACGACAGAATTCACCCCTCCACTTT | NA | NA | TRBJ1-6 | TRBV4-1
CASSGMGSDDTQYF | TGTGCCAGCAGTGGGATGGGCTCCGACGATACGCAGTATTTT | NA | NA | TRBJ2-3 | TRBV2
CASSRLAGVTDTQYF | TGTGCCAGCAGCCGACTAGCGGGGGTCACAGATACGCAGTATTTT | TRBD2 | NA | TRBJ2-3 | TRBV7-8
CSASEDPRGGGYTF | TGCAGTGCTAGTGAAGACCCAAGGGGAGGTGGCTACACCTTC | NA | NA | TRBJ1-2 | TRBV20-1
CASRQKPGQGHLKRSYEQYF | TGTGCCAGCAGGCAGAAACCGGGACAGGGGCATCTCAAGCGATCCTACGAGCAGTACTTC | TRBD1 | NA | TRBJ2-7 | TRBV27
CASSGEGLHF | TGTGCCAGCTCCGGCGAGGGTCTGCACTTC | NA | NA | TRBJ2-7 | TRBV18